These 29 T cell receptor beta chains originate from one sample sequenced in a study of CD8 T cells in ankylosing spondylitis. Study findings and constraints: Ankylosing spondylitis blood seemed to carry a telltale TCR beta motif made of roughly eight highly homologous variants.

TCRdb processed the 5' RACE reads anew with MiXCR; each CDR3 protein has one entry. The sample shows under 550,000 distinct CDR3 sequences, 20% to 30% of them seen only once. Antigen specificity for these receptors is unknown. The sequenced material came from blood, either unsorted or a sorted T cell fraction (not recorded which). These receptor sequences come from a male donor with ankylosing spondylitis.

The V call is TRBV7-9, the J call TRBJ2-6, with D possibly being TRBD2 (5 bases). The length of the CDR3 is 17 residues. The germline V and J ends were trimmed by 6 bases and 0 bases, with 15 bases remaining between them. Per germline, CDR1 SEHNR and CDR2 FQNEAQ (reference sequence). In DNA, the CDR3 is TGTGCCAGCAGGCGACTCCGTACTAGCTCTGGGGCCAACGTCCTGACTTTC. Protein sequence: CASRRLRTSSGANVLTF.

This sequence joins TRBV20-1 and TRBJ1-2, with D hard to call. The CDR3 is 11 residues long. V lost 6 bases to trimming and J lost 4 bases, with 9 bases between them. CDR1 is DFQATT and CDR2 is SNEGSKA in the germline V gene (reference sequence). In DNA, the CDR3 is TGCAGTGCATCGGATAGCTATGGCTACACCTTC. Its protein product is CSASDSYGYTF.

The gene calls are TRBV20-1 and TRBJ2-7; 11 positions match TRBD2. CDR1 DFQATT and CDR2 SNEGSKA come from the germline V gene (reference sequence). The V gene end was trimmed by 3 bases and the J gene end by 4 bases; junction bases not matched to a gene: 11. The CDR3 has 16 residues. In DNA, the CDR3 is TGCAGTGCTAGGATAATATTAGCGGGAGGGCGGTACGAGCAGTACGTC. Its translation: CSARIILAGGRYEQYV.

The CDR3 DNA reads as TGCAGTGCTGATCCGGGACAGGGCAATCAGCCCCAGCATTTT. Its translation is CSADPGQGNQPQHF. The chain combines TRBV20-1 with TRBJ1-5; 8 positions match TRBD1. The germline V gene encodes CDR1 DFQATT and CDR2 SNEGSKA (reference sequence). This CDR3 comprises 14 residues. V dropped 5 bases and J dropped 2; count of bases not matched to a gene: 5.

This clonotype was picked up one time. This chain joins TRBV20-1 and TRBJ2-6, with TRBD1 matching 8 bases. The V gene end was trimmed by 5 bases and the J gene end by 4 bases; junction bases not matched to a gene: 10. The CDR3 has 16 residues. CDR1 and CDR2 from the germline V gene are DFQATT and SNEGSKA (reference sequence). The DNA of the CDR3 is TGCAGTGCTGTACGTCAGGGGGCAGGCGGGGCCAACGTCCTGACTTTC. It encodes CSAVRQGAGGANVLTF.

DNA of the CDR3: TGCGCCAGCAGCAAGGGACAGGGGTATTACGAGCAGTACTTC. This codes for CASSKGQGYYEQYF. The gene calls are TRBV5-1 and TRBJ2-7; 10 bases line up with TRBD1. The V gene end was trimmed by 4 bases and the J gene end by 4 bases; junction bases not matched to a gene: 5. This CDR3 has 14 residues. Germline CDR1 and CDR2: SGHRS and YFSETQ.

This clonotype has only a few counts. The gene calls are TRBV5-6 and TRBJ1-1; D possibly corresponds to TRBD1 (6 bases). Germline values: CDR1 SGHDT, CDR2 YYEEEE. The CDR3 is 16 amino acids. Trimming took off 0 bases at V and 7 bases at J, with 19 bases between the two ends. The CDR3 spells CASSLEPTGNLGEAFF. DNA of the CDR3: TGTGCCAGCAGCTTGGAGCCTACAGGGAATCTGGGTGAAGCTTTCTTT.

V and J are TRBV6-1 and TRBJ1-1, with no clear D. Per the germline V gene, CDR1 is MNHNS and CDR2 is SASEGT. Trimming cost V 2 bases and J 4 bases, with 14 bases left between them. The CDR3 runs 15 residues. The DNA of the CDR3 is TGTGCCAGCAGTGAATCGACCTTGGGGTTCACTGAAGCTTTCTTT. It is translated as CASSESTLGFTEAFF.

This chain connects TRBV2 to TRBJ2-5; D is perhaps TRBD2 (5 bases). The CDR3 extends over 15 amino acids. V lost 0 bases to trimming and J lost 5 bases, with 13 bases between them. Germline CDR1 SNHLY, CDR2 FYNNEI. As DNA, the CDR3 is TGTGCCAGCAGTGAAGCGCTGGGAGTCCGTGAGACCCAGTACTTC. Translating gives CASSEALGVRETQYF.

The CDR3 here is CASSLALRRSGYTF. CDR3 nucleotide sequence: TGTGCCAGCAGTTTAGCGCTAAGACGGTCGGGCTACACCTTC. The chain recombines TRBV12-3 or TRBV12-4 with TRBJ1-2; D unclear. CDR3 length: 14 residues. V lost 0 bases to trimming and J lost 8 bases, with 13 bases between them.

This clonotype turned up a few times. This chain connects TRBV20-1 to TRBJ1-2; D uncertain. V was shortened by 1 base and J by 4 bases, with 10 bases between the two germline ends. Germline V CDR1 and CDR2: DFQATT, SNEGSKA (reference sequence). This CDR3 is 13 amino acids long. The CDR3, as DNA: TGCAGTGCTAGAGTTACTGCGGCCTATGGCTACACCTTC. Translating it yields CSARVTAAYGYTF.

This clonotype appeared a few times. This chain links TRBV5-1 with TRBJ1-5; D may be TRBD1 (5 bases). V dropped 1 base and J dropped 7 bases, with 15 bases sitting between them. CDR1 is SGHRS, CDR2 YFSETQ, per germline. The CDR3 sequence is 15 residues long. CDR3 nucleotide sequence: TGCGCCAGCAGCTTGAGGGGAGCCTGGGACCAGCCCCAGCATTTT. Encoded protein: CASSLRGAWDQPQHF.

DNA of the CDR3: TGCGCCAGCACCACATCGGGACAGGGTATCCATGGCTACACCTTC. Protein product: CASTTSGQGIHGYTF. The chain carries TRBV4-1 and TRBJ1-2; the match to TRBD1 covers 9 bases. Germline assignment: CDR1 MGHRA and CDR2 YSYEKL. V lost 7 bases and J lost 6; bases outside the gene matches: 12. There are 15 residues in the CDR3.

This clonotype was picked up many times. J is TRBJ2-7 and V is TRBV5-1; TRBD2 is a possible D gene (6 bases). Germline CDR1 is SGHRS and CDR2 is YFSETQ. Deletions cut 1 base from V and 0 bases from J, with 11 bases between. The CDR3 extends over 15 amino acids. The CDR3 nucleotides are TGCGCCAGCAGCTTGACAGCGGGCCCCTCCTACGAGCAGTACTTC. Translation: CASSLTAGPSYEQYF.

This clonotype was counted only a few times. This rearrangement joins TRBV5-1 to TRBJ2-1; 10 bases are a match to TRBD1. The CDR3 loop spans 16 amino acids. V was pared by 4 bases and J by 8 bases, with 12 bases of the junction left unmatched. From germline, CDR1 is SGHRS and CDR2 YFSETQ. The CDR3 sequence is CASSPQGYGTGDEQFF. CDR3 bases: TGCGCCAGCAGCCCCCAGGGCTACGGGACAGGGGATGAGCAGTTCTTC.

The chain uses TRBV20-1 and TRBJ1-2; D gene unclear. V lost 4 bases to trimming and J lost 1 base, with 13 bases between them. CDR3 length: 14 amino acids. Germline CDR1 is DFQATT and CDR2 is SNEGSKA (reference sequence). The CDR3: CSATQYPNNYGYTF. CDR3 DNA sequence: TGCAGTGCTACACAGTACCCAAATAACTATGGCTACACCTTC.

The rearrangement uses TRBV5-1 and TRBJ2-6, with D uncertain. Between the trimmed V and J ends, which lost 0 bases and 0 bases, there was a span of 7 bases. The CDR3 runs 16 residues. CDR1 and CDR2 from the germline V gene are SGHRS and YFSETQ. This chain's CDR3 is CASSLVPNSGANVLTF. The CDR3 DNA reads as TGCGCCAGCAGCTTGGTACCGAACTCTGGGGCCAACGTCCTGACTTTC.

This clonotype was detected only a few times. The chain employs TRBV9 and TRBJ2-1, with 8 nucleotides matching TRBD2. Trimming took 9 bases from V and 5 from J; bases not matched to a gene: 7. This CDR3 has 13 amino acids. Germline values: CDR1 SGDLS, CDR2 YYNGEE. Written as DNA, the CDR3 is TGTGCCACCGGGGGACTAGTAGACAATGAGCAGTTCTTC. It yields the protein CATGGLVDNEQFF.

The gene calls are TRBV5-1 and TRBJ2-2; D remains ambiguous. Looked up from germline, CDR1 is SGHRS and CDR2 is YFSETQ. The CDR3 has 16 residues. The V end was cut by 0 bases, the J end by 0 bases, with 9 bases between. CDR3 sequence (DNA): TGCGCCAGCAGCTTGGAGGGTCCCTCGAACACCGGGGAGCTGTTTTTT. This gives the protein CASSLEGPSNTGELFF.

This chain connects TRBV24-1 to TRBJ2-5, with D possibly called TRBD1 or TRBD2 (7 bases each). V dropped 4 bases and J dropped 4 bases, with 21 bases sitting between them. Per germline, CDR1 KGHDR and CDR2 SFDVKD. The CDR3 sequence is 17 residues long. This CDR3 reads CATSDPSGRGRGETQYF. CDR3 nucleotide sequence: TGTGCCACCAGTGACCCCTCGGGGAGGGGGCGCGGAGAGACCCAGTACTTC.

The V and J genes are TRBV5-1 and TRBJ2-1; TRBD2 is a possible D gene (5 bases). Trimming pared 6 bases from V and 4 bases from J, leaving 14 bases between. The length of the CDR3 is 14 residues. Per germline, CDR1 SGHRS and CDR2 YFSETQ. CDR3 amino acids: CASKPGNQYNEQFF. CDR3 coding DNA: TGCGCCAGCAAGCCGGGAAACCAATACAATGAGCAGTTCTTC.

This clonotype was recorded at least ten times. The V gene is TRBV7-9, the J gene TRBJ1-1; no clear D gene. This CDR3 is 13 amino acids long. V lost 6 bases and J 2 bases, leaving 10 bases between the germline ends. CDR1 is SEHNR and CDR2 is FQNEAQ in the germline V gene (reference sequence). CDR3 DNA sequence: TGTGCCAGCAGTTTTAAGGGCAACACTGAAGCTTTCTTT. Translation: CASSFKGNTEAFF.

This chain links TRBV12-3 or TRBV12-4 with TRBJ2-1; 9 bases line up with TRBD1. The trim removed 4 bases at V and 9 bases at J, leaving 10 bases unmatched. The CDR3 runs to 15 residues. CDR3 DNA: TGTGCCAGCAGTTCTCAACAGACAGGGGGTCCTGAGCAGTTCTTC. Encoded protein: CASSSQQTGGPEQFF.

This clonotype was found many times. V and J are TRBV7-2 and TRBJ1-2; D not certain. CDR1 is SGHTA, CDR2 FQGNSA, per germline. CDR3 length equals 12 residues. Trimming cost V 1 base and J 2 bases, with 2 bases left between them. The CDR3 sequence is CASSLGNYGYTF. The CDR3 DNA sequence: TGTGCCAGCAGCTTAGGGAACTATGGCTACACCTTC.

There are many counts of this clonotype. The V and J genes are TRBV7-9 and TRBJ1-1; no definite D call. The CDR3 is 15 residues long. V lost 5 bases and J 0 bases, leaving 13 bases between the germline ends. CDR1 is SEHNR and CDR2 is FQNEAQ in the germline V gene (reference sequence). CDR3 nucleotide sequence: TGTGCCAGCAGCCCCTCTGGGCAGTTGAACACTGAAGCTTTCTTT. Its translation is CASSPSGQLNTEAFF. Complete variable domain (other parts from reference TRBV7-9 and TRBJ1-1): DTGVSQNPRHKITKRGQNVTFRCDPISEHNRLYWYRQTLGQGPEFLTYFQNEAQLEKSRLLSDRFSAERPKGSFSTLEIQRTEQGDSAMYLCASSPSGQLNTEAFFGQGTRLTVV.

V gene TRBV20-1 combines with J gene TRBJ2-1; 9 bases line up with TRBD1. Germline CDR1 is DFQATT and CDR2 is SNEGSKA (reference sequence). This CDR3 has 15 residues. With 0 bases clipped from V and 10 bases from J, the junction kept 10 bases outside the gene matches. The CDR3 here is CSARDAGQGVREQFF. CDR3 DNA sequence: TGCAGTGCTAGAGATGCGGGACAGGGCGTACGGGAGCAGTTCTTC.

The chain employs TRBV7-7 and TRBJ2-1; 9 nucleotides match TRBD2. Germline CDR1 reads SSHAT; CDR2 reads FNYEAQ (reference sequence). With 5 bases clipped from V and 5 bases from J, the junction kept 7 bases outside the gene matches. The CDR3 consists of 15 residues. CDR3: CASSLRTSADNEQFF. The CDR3 bases are TGTGCCAGCAGCCTACGGACTAGCGCTGACAATGAGCAGTTCTTC.

The sample holds a few counts of this clonotype. The chain joins TRBV5-1 to TRBJ2-7; D might be TRBD2 (6 bases). There are 14 residues in the CDR3. Deletions cut 4 bases from V and 2 bases from J, with 13 bases between. CDR1 is SGHRS and CDR2 is YFSETQ in the germline V gene. The CDR3 loop is CASSRSSGTYEQYF. The CDR3 DNA reads TGCGCCAGCAGCAGAAGTAGCGGAACCTACGAGCAGTACTTC.

This clonotype was found a few times. The rearrangement joins TRBV29-1 to TRBJ2-3; D is tentatively TRBD1 or TRBD2 (5 bases each). Trimming took 4 bases from V and 4 from J, leaving 21 bases between them. Germline lookup yields CDR1 SQVTM and CDR2 ANQGSEA. The CDR3 runs to 16 residues. CDR3 residues: CSVVPSGQPPADTQYF. DNA for the CDR3: TGCAGCGTTGTGCCCAGCGGACAACCCCCCGCAGATACGCAGTATTTT.